The 21 T cell receptor beta chains below were found in one sample sequenced in a study of CD8 T cells in ankylosing spondylitis. TCRdb ran MiXCR on the 5' RACE reads and lists one entry per CDR3 protein. The sample records 200,000 to 300,000 distinct CDR3 sequences, 8% to 10% being singletons. The sample taken for sequencing was blood, either unsorted or a sorted T cell fraction (not recorded which). These receptors were obtained from a female donor with ankylosing spondylitis or in good health (not recorded which).

This clonotype was seen more than once but under ten times. The genes are TRBV18 and TRBJ1-1; no reliable D call. V was clipped by 6 bases and J by 3 bases, with 14 bases between them. The CDR3 has 14 residues. The germline V gene has CDR1 KGHSH and CDR2 LQKENI. CDR3 loop: CASSPQERDTEAFF. The DNA of the CDR3 is TGTGCCAGCTCCCCCCAAGAGAGGGACACTGAAGCTTTCTTT.

Ten or more counts support this clonotype. V usage is TRBV12-3 or TRBV12-4 and J usage is TRBJ2-3, with a tentative D call TRBD1 (6 bases). V shed 7 bases and J shed 5 bases, with 10 bases lying between them. The CDR3 covers 12 residues. CDR3 region: CASNAGVDTQYF. The DNA for the CDR3 is TGTGCCAGCAATGCAGGGGTAGATACGCAGTATTTT.

This clonotype came up many times. CDR3 amino acids: CASSPGDRGTGELFF. The CDR3 nucleotides are TGTGCCAGCAGCCCGGGGGACAGGGGCACCGGGGAGCTGTTTTTT. This sequence joins TRBV12-3 or TRBV12-4 and TRBJ2-2; TRBD1 matches 10 bases. This CDR3 region has 15 residues. V gave up 6 bases and J gave up 4 bases; unmatched junction bases: 5.

This clonotype was found many times. The chain uses TRBV20-1 and TRBJ1-2; a weak D match, TRBD1 (5 bases). Germline V gene data show CDR1 as DFQATT and CDR2 as SNEGSKA (reference sequence). The CDR3 consists of 12 residues. The V gene lost 2 bases and the J gene lost 5 bases, with 9 bases spanning the gap. The CDR3 DNA sequence: TGCAGTGCTAGATTTCAGGGATATGGCTACACCTTC. Its protein product is CSARFQGYGYTF.

Only a few counts were recorded for this clonotype. The J gene is TRBJ1-2, the V gene TRBV18; D is unclear. CDR1 and CDR2 from the germline V gene are KGHSH and LQKENI. The V end was cut by 6 bases, the J end by 8 bases, with 16 bases between. The CDR3 extends over 13 amino acids. CDR3 in DNA: TGTGCCAGCTCTCCCTCAGCGGATGGGGGCTACACCTTC. It specifies CASSPSADGGYTF.

As for this clonotype: Possible read error: a much larger clone is one base away. J is TRBJ2-2 and V is TRBV5-1; a weak D match, TRBD2 (5 bases). The CDR3 totals 13 residues. CDR1 is SGHRS, CDR2 YFSETQ, per germline. CDR3 DNA sequence: TGCGCCAGCAGCTCTCGGTCTCCCGGGGAGCGGTTTTTT. It yields the protein CASSSRSPGERFF.

This clonotype was seen at least ten times. The V gene is TRBV21-1, the J gene TRBJ1-5; the table's D call of TRBD1 was not tested on the DNA. TRBV21-1 is flagged as a pseudogene. The CDR3 consists of 18 residues. This CDR3 is CASSKGRGKGYRNQPQHF. The CDR3 bases are TGTGCCAGCAGCAAGGGCAGGGGGAAGGGGTACCGCAATCAGCCCCAGCATTTT.

This clonotype was observed at least ten times. V usage is TRBV12-3 or TRBV12-4 and J usage is TRBJ2-7; TRBD2 matches at 14 bases. The CDR3 has 15 residues. Germline trimming cut 5 bases from V and 2 bases from J; bases unmatched to any gene: 2. The DNA of the CDR3 is TGTGCCAGCAGTCAGGGACTAGCGGGAGCCTACGAGCAGTACTTC. Its protein is CASSQGLAGAYEQYF.

This clonotype was counted at least ten times. The CDR3 loop is CASSLRTGGDEQFF. CDR3 sequence (DNA): TGTGCCAGCAGCCTGCGGACAGGGGGCGATGAGCAGTTCTTC. This chain uses TRBV9 with TRBJ2-1; 11 nucleotides align to TRBD1. The CDR3 totals 14 residues. Per the germline V gene, CDR1 is SGDLS and CDR2 is YYNGEE. The V and J ends lost 4 bases and 8 bases, in that order; junction bases with no gene match: 5.

This clonotype was detected ten times or more. The chain links TRBV7-9 to TRBJ2-1, with unresolved D. This CDR3 region has 12 residues. Germline assignment: CDR1 SEHNR and CDR2 FQNEAQ (reference sequence). Trimming left V 10 bases short and J 10 bases short, with 17 bases between. This chain's CDR3 is CATDVRSQEQFF. CDR3 nucleotides: TGTGCCACCGACGTCCGGAGCCAGGAGCAGTTCTTC.

This clonotype has a count of ten or more. The rearrangement joins TRBV2 to TRBJ1-2; D may be TRBD1 (6 bases). CDR1 SNHLY and CDR2 FYNNEI come from the germline V gene. The CDR3 has 15 amino acids. V lost 8 bases and J 2 bases, leaving 18 bases between the germline ends. Here the CDR3 DNA reads TGTGCCAGCTTGAACCCACGGACAGTAAACTATGGCTACACCTTC. Protein sequence: CASLNPRTVNYGYTF.

This clonotype was recorded at least ten times. The genes are TRBV7-9 and TRBJ2-3; D may be TRBD2 (6 bases). CDR3 length equals 15 residues. Per the germline V gene, CDR1 is SEHNR and CDR2 is FQNEAQ (reference sequence). V lost 5 bases and J lost 9, with 21 bases in between. The CDR3 coding sequence is TGTGCCAGCAGCCTAAATTCCCCGGGAGTATCGACGCAGTATTTT. It is translated as CASSLNSPGVSTQYF. The full variable domain, rest sourced from reference TRBV7-9 and TRBJ2-3, is DTGVSQNPRHKITKRGQNVTFRCDPISEHNRLYWYRQTLGQGPEFLTYFQNEAQLEKSRLLSDRFSAERPKGSFSTLEIQRTEQGDSAMYLCASSLNSPGVSTQYFGPGTRLTVL.

This clonotype was counted many times. This rearrangement joins TRBV6-4 to TRBJ1-2; unclear D gene. The V and J ends lost 4 bases and 0 bases respectively, with 9 bases between them. Germline V gene data show CDR1 as MRHNA and CDR2 as SNTAGT. The CDR3 loop spans 14 amino acids. DNA of the CDR3: TGTGCCAGCAGTGCTATGGCAGCTAACTATGGCTACACCTTC. It encodes CASSAMAANYGYTF.

This clonotype was counted at least ten times. This chain connects TRBV7-2 to TRBJ2-3; D is unresolved. The CDR3 contains 11 residues. Germline CDR1 and CDR2: SGHTA and FQGNSA. Trimming stripped 4 bases from V and 5 bases from J, with 4 bases between. CDR3 coding DNA: TGTGCCAGCAGCTCGGAAGATACGCAGTATTTT. Residues: CASSSEDTQYF.

Written as DNA, the CDR3 is TGTGCCAGCAGCTTAGTCGGACAGAAACAAGAGACCCAGTACTTC. Translated, it gives CASSLVGQKQETQYF. The rearrangement uses TRBV7-2 and TRBJ2-5, with a possible D match to TRBD1 (6 bases). Trimming stripped 1 base from V and 2 bases from J, with 11 bases between. Germline V gives CDR1 SGHTA, CDR2 FQGNSA. The length of the CDR3 is 15 residues.

This clonotype was seen ten or more times. The rearrangement uses TRBV5-1 and TRBJ2-1; 8 bases line up with TRBD2. V lost 4 bases and J lost 4; bases outside the gene matches: 7. The CDR3 runs 15 residues. CDR1 is SGHRS, CDR2 YFSETQ, per germline. This CDR3 reads CASSPAGVNYNEQFF. The CDR3 nucleotides read TGCGCCAGCAGCCCAGCGGGAGTCAATTACAATGAGCAGTTCTTC.

This clonotype was observed at least ten times. The chain carries TRBV5-1 and TRBJ1-2, with D unclear. In germline, CDR1 is SGHRS, CDR2 YFSETQ. V shed 2 bases and J shed 8 bases, with 10 bases lying between them. CDR3 length equals 12 residues. The CDR3, as DNA: TGCGCCAGCAGCTTTCAATCTGACGGCTACACCTTC. This gives the protein CASSFQSDGYTF.

The sample holds many counts of this clonotype. The gene calls are TRBV5-5 and TRBJ2-1; a weak D match, TRBD2 (6 bases). The CDR3 covers 15 residues. Trimming took 6 bases from V and 7 from J, leaving 20 bases between them. Germline-derived CDR1 and CDR2 are SGHKS and YYEKEE (reference sequence). CDR3 amino acids: CASTPASGVPNEQFF. CDR3 bases: TGTGCCAGCACCCCGGCCTCGGGAGTACCGAATGAGCAGTTCTTC.

This clonotype was seen at least ten times. The chain combines TRBV20-1 with TRBJ1-5, with D possibly TRBD1 on 6 matching bases. The CDR3 covers 15 residues. The germline CDR1 and CDR2 sequences are DFQATT and SNEGSKA (reference sequence). Trimming removed 6 bases at V and 5 bases at J, with 20 bases between. This CDR3 reads CSAETAGQRDQPQHF. CDR3 DNA sequence: TGCAGTGCCGAGACCGCCGGACAGAGGGATCAGCCCCAGCATTTT.

The chain uses TRBV7-9 and TRBJ2-7; D gene unclear. V lost 7 bases, J lost 0 bases, and 10 bases lay in between. The CDR3 loop spans 13 amino acids. CDR1 SEHNR and CDR2 FQNEAQ come from the germline V gene (reference sequence). The CDR3 region has the DNA TGTGCCAGCACTTCTCGCTCCTCCTACGAGCAGTACTTC. Protein sequence: CASTSRSSYEQYF. Supplemented by reference TRBV7-9 and TRBJ2-7, the full variable domain reads DTGVSQNPRHKITKRGQNVTFRCDPISEHNRLYWYRQTLGQGPEFLTYFQNEAQLEKSRLLSDRFSAERPKGSFSTLEIQRTEQGDSAMYLCASTSRSSYEQYFGPGTRLTVT.

This clonotype came up many times. The chain joins TRBV20-1 to TRBJ1-3, with no clear D. Germline V CDR1 and CDR2: DFQATT, SNEGSKA (reference sequence). V was clipped by 6 bases and J by 4 bases, with 13 bases between them. CDR3 length: 13 amino acids. CDR3 protein: CSAFPASGNTIYF. The CDR3 DNA reads as TGCAGTGCCTTTCCCGCTTCAGGAAACACCATATATTTT.